These T cell receptor beta chains were read from a single sample in a study of blood T cell repertoires in COVID-19. Clones were sequenced by immunoSEQ multiplex PCR, and TCRdb holds only the in-frame ones, with some missing. The sample lists some 350,000 clones; approximately 88% were seen once. The sample consisted of PBMCs or T cells enriched from blood (not recorded which). The receptors were sampled from a young man who had recovered from COVID-19. Each CDR3 is given with its conserved first and last residue. Each record gives: clone size, V gene, D gene, J gene, CDR3 protein, CDR3 DNA. D genes are given only for firm matches. Some rows have no size entry. The others give once, few or many, or a class for an expanded clone.

clone size: .; V gene: TRBV9; D gene: .; J gene: TRBJ1-2; CDR3 protein: CASSPSGGGDYGYTF; CDR3 DNA: TGTGCCAGCAGCCCGTCGGGGGGGGGAGACTATGGCTACACCTTC
clone size: few; V gene: TRBV11-2; D gene: .; J gene: TRBJ1-3; CDR3 protein: CASSLAGVSGNTIYF; CDR3 DNA: TGTGCCAGCAGCTTAGCAGGGGTTTCTGGAAACACCATATATTTT
clone size: .; V gene: TRBV28; D gene: .; J gene: TRBJ1-6; CDR3 protein: CASRVGGGSPLHF; CDR3 DNA: TGTGCCAGCAGAGTGGGGGGGGGTTCACCCCTCCACTTT
clone size: .; V gene: TRBV5-6; D gene: TRBD1; J gene: TRBJ1-5; CDR3 protein: CASSLQGAGDQPQHF; CDR3 DNA: TGTGCCAGCAGCTTACAGGGGGCAGGGGATCAGCCCCAGCATTTT
clone size: .; V gene: TRBV11-2; D gene: .; J gene: TRBJ2-1; CDR3 protein: CASSLARGSYNEQFF; CDR3 DNA: TGTGCCAGCAGCTTAGCCAGGGGCTCCTACAATGAGCAGTTCTTC
clone size: .; V gene: TRBV28; D gene: .; J gene: TRBJ2-7; CDR3 protein: CASSFAQSSYEQYF; CDR3 DNA: TGTGCCAGCAGTTTCGCACAGTCCTCCTACGAGCAGTACTTC
clone size: .; V gene: TRBV5-1; D gene: .; J gene: TRBJ1-4; CDR3 protein: CASSVSGVRNEKLFF; CDR3 DNA: TGCGCCAGCAGCGTTTCAGGGGTGCGTAATGAAAAACTGTTTTTT
clone size: .; V gene: TRBV10-2; D gene: TRBD2; J gene: TRBJ2-5; CDR3 protein: CASSQLAGAETQYF; CDR3 DNA: TGCGCCAGCAGTCAACTAGCGGGGGCAGAGACCCAGTACTTC
clone size: .; V gene: TRBV6-5; D gene: TRBD1; J gene: TRBJ2-1; CDR3 protein: CASSSQQQYGTGKFF; CDR3 DNA: TGTGCCAGCAGTTCCCAACAACAGTACGGGACAGGGAAGTTCTTC
clone size: .; V gene: TRBV30; D gene: .; J gene: TRBJ1-1; CDR3 protein: CAWSGTPGGRTEAFF; CDR3 DNA: TGTGCCTGGAGTGGAACTCCTGGAGGTCGGACTGAAGCTTTCTTT
clone size: .; V gene: TRBV3-1/TRBV3-2; D gene: TRBD1; J gene: TRBJ1-5; CDR3 protein: CASSQEAGGKSNQPQHF; CDR3 DNA: TGTGCCAGCAGCCAAGAGGCAGGGGGCAAGAGCAATCAGCCCCAGCATTTT
clone size: .; V gene: TRBV5-4; D gene: .; J gene: TRBJ1-2; CDR3 protein: CASSEAEKQRYGGYTF; CDR3 DNA: TGTGCCAGCAGTGAGGCCGAGAAACAGCGGTATGGTGGCTACACCTTC
clone size: .; V gene: TRBV27; D gene: .; J gene: TRBJ1-2; CDR3 protein: CASSSRTGPSGNRFNYGYTF; CDR3 DNA: TGTGCCAGCAGTTCACGTACAGGGCCCTCAGGCAATCGATTCAACTATGGCTACACCTTC
clone size: .; V gene: TRBV11-2; D gene: .; J gene: TRBJ2-7; CDR3 protein: CASSLAPYYEQYF; CDR3 DNA: TGTGCCAGCAGCTTAGCCCCTTACTACGAGCAGTACTTC
clone size: .; V gene: TRBV7-9; D gene: .; J gene: TRBJ1-4; CDR3 protein: CASSLSKGREKLFF; CDR3 DNA: TGTGCCAGCAGCTTATCCAAGGGGCGGGAAAAACTGTTTTTT
clone size: .; V gene: TRBV5-1; D gene: TRBD2; J gene: TRBJ2-1; CDR3 protein: CASSRTSGGARNEQFF; CDR3 DNA: TGCGCCAGCAGCAGGACTAGCGGGGGGGCCCGCAATGAGCAGTTCTTC
clone size: .; V gene: TRBV5-1; D gene: .; J gene: TRBJ2-3; CDR3 protein: CASSLMGARTDTQYF; CDR3 DNA: TGCGCCAGCAGCTTGATGGGGGCTCGGACAGATACGCAGTATTTT
clone size: .; V gene: TRBV18; D gene: .; J gene: TRBJ2-2; CDR3 protein: CASSPPGVAGELFF; CDR3 DNA: TGTGCCAGCTCACCTCCCGGGGTGGCCGGGGAGCTGTTTTTT
clone size: .; V gene: TRBV15; D gene: TRBD1; J gene: TRBJ2-1; CDR3 protein: CATSRDSTGGLNEQFF; CDR3 DNA: TGTGCCACCAGCAGAGATAGTACAGGGGGACTCAATGAGCAGTTCTTC
clone size: .; V gene: TRBV10-3; D gene: TRBD1; J gene: TRBJ1-1; CDR3 protein: CAISESGQLNTEAFF; CDR3 DNA: TGTGCCATCAGTGAGTCGGGACAGCTAAACACTGAAGCTTTCTTT
clone size: .; V gene: TRBV21-1; D gene: .; J gene: TRBJ2-2; CDR3 protein: CASSPLSDRENTGELFF; CDR3 DNA: TGTGCCAGCAGCCCGCTCTCGGACAGGGAGAACACCGGGGAGCTGTTTTTT
clone size: .; V gene: TRBV11-2; D gene: .; J gene: TRBJ2-1; CDR3 protein: CASSLGPRAGGSNEQFF; CDR3 DNA: TGTGCCAGCAGCTTAGGCCCCCGGGCAGGTGGGAGCAATGAGCAGTTCTTC